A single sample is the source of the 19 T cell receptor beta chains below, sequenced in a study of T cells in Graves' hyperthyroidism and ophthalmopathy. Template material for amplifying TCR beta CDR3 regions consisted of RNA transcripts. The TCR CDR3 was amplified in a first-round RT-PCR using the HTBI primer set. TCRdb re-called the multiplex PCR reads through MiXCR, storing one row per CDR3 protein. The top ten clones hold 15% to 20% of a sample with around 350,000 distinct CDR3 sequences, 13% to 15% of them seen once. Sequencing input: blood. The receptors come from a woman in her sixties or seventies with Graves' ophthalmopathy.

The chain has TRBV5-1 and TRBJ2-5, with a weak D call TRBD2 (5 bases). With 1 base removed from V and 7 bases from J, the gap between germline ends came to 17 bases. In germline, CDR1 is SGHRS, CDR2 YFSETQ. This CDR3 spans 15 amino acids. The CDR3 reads CASSLNKGHGGTQYF. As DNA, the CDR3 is TGCGCCAGCAGCTTGAACAAGGGCCATGGAGGGACCCAGTACTTC.

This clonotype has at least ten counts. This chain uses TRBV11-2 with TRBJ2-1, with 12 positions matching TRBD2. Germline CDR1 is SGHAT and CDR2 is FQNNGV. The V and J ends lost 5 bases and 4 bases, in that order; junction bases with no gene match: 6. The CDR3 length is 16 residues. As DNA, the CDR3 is TGTGCCAGCAGCCCCGGGACTAGCGGGTTGTACAATGAGCAGTTCTTC. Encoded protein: CASSPGTSGLYNEQFF.

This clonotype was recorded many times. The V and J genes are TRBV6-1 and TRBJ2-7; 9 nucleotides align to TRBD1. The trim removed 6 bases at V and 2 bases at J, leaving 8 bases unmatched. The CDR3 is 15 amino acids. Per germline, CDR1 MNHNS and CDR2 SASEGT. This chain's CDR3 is CASSLGGTGTYEQYF. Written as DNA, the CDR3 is TGTGCCAGCAGCCTAGGGGGGACAGGGACCTACGAGCAGTACTTC.

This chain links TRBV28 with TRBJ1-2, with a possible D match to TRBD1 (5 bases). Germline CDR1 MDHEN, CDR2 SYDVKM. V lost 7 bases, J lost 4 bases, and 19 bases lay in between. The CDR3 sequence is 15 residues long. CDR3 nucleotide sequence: TGTGCCAGCACTCACCCCCGGGGGTCTGTCTATGGCTACACCTTC. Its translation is CASTHPRGSVYGYTF.

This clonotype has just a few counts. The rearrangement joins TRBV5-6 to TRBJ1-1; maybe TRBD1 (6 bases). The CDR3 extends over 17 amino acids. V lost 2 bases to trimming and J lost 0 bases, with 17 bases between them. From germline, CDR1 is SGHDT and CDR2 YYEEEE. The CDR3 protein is CASSLSRGLFMNTEAFF. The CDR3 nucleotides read TGTGCCAGCAGCTTATCCAGGGGCCTATTCATGAACACTGAAGCTTTCTTT.

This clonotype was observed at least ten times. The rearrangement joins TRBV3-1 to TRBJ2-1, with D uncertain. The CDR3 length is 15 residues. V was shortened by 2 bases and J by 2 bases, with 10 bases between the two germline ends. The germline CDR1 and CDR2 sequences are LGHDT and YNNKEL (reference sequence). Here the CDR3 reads CASSQPTEPYNEQFF. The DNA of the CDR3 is TGTGCCAGCAGCCAACCAACAGAACCCTACAATGAGCAGTTCTTC.

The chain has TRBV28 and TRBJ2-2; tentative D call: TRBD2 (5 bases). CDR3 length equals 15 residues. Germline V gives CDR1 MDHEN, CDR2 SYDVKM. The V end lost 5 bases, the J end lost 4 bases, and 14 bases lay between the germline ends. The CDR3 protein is CASSPRGSGTGELFF. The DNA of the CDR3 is TGTGCCAGCAGTCCTAGAGGGAGCGGCACCGGGGAGCTGTTTTTT.

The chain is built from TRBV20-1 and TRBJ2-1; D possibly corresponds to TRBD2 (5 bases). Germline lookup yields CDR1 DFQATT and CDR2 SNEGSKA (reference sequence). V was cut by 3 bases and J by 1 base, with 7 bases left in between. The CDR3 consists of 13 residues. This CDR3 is CSASGDSYNEQFF. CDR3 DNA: TGCAGTGCTAGCGGGGATTCCTACAATGAGCAGTTCTTC.

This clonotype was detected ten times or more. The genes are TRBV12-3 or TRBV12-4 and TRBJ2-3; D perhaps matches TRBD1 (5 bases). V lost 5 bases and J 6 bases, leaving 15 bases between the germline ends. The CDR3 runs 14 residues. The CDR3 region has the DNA TGTGCCAGCAGTCCCGGAGTAGGGGTGGATACGCAGTATTTT. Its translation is CASSPGVGVDTQYF.

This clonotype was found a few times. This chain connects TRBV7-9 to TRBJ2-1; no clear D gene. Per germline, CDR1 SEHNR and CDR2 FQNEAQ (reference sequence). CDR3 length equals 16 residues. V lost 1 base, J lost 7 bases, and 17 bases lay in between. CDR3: CASSLEGLVLGNEQFF. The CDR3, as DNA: TGTGCCAGCAGCTTAGAGGGCCTAGTCCTTGGGAATGAGCAGTTCTTC.

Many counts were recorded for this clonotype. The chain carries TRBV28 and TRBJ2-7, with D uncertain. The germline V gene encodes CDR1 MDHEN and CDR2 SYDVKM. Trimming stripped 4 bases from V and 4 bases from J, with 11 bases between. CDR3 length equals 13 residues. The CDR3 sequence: CASSSRKNYEQYF. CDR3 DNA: TGTGCCAGCAGTTCCAGAAAGAATTACGAGCAGTACTTC.

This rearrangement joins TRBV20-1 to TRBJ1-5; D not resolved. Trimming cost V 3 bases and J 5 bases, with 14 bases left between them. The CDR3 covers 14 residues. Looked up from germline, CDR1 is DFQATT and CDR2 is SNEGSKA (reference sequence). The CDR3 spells CSARSARPDQPQHF. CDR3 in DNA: TGCAGTGCTAGGTCGGCCAGACCCGATCAGCCCCAGCATTTT.

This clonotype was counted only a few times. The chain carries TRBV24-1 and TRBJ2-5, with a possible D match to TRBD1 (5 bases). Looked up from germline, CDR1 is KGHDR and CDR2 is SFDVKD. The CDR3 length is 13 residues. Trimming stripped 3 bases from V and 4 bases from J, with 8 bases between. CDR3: CATSDGAVETQYF. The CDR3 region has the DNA TGTGCCACCAGTGATGGGGCGGTAGAGACCCAGTACTTC.

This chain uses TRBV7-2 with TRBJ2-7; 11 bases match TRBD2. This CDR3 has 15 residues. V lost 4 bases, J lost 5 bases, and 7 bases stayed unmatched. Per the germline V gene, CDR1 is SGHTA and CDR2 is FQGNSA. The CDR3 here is CASSSTLAGGHEQYF. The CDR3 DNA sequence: TGTGCCAGCAGCTCCACTCTAGCGGGAGGCCACGAGCAGTACTTC.

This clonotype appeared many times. CDR3 sequence reads: CASTTEVEQFF. CDR3 bases: TGTGCCAGCACCACAGAGGTTGAGCAGTTCTTC. The V and J genes are TRBV28 and TRBJ2-1; D unclear. CDR1 and CDR2 (germline): MDHEN, SYDVKM. CDR3 size: 11 residues. V was pared by 7 bases and J by 9 bases, with 10 bases between.

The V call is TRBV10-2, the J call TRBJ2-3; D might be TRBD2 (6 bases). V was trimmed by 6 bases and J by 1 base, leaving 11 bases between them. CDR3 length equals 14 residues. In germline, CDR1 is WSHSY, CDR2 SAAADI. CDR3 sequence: CASRAGYRTDTQYF. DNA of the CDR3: TGCGCCAGCAGGGCGGGATACCGCACAGATACGCAGTATTTT.

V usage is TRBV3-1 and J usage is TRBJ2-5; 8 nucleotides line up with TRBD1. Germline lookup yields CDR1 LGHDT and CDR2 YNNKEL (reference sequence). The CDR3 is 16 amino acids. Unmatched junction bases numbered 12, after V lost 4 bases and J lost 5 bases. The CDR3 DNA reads TGTGCCAGCAGCCCTCCGGGACAGGATCCAGGGGAGACCCAGTACTTC. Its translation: CASSPPGQDPGETQYF.

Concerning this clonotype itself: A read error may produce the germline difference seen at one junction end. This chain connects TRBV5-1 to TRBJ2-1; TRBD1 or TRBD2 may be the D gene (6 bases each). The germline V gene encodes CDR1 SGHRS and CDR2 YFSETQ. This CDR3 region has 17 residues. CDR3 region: CVSSTPTPGLGGDEQFF. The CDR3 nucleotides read TGCGTCAGCTCCACTCCAACTCCGGGACTTGGGGGCGATGAGCAGTTCTTC. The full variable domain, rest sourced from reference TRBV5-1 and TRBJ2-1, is KAGVTQTPRYLIKTRGQQVTLSCSPISGHRSVSWYQQTPGQGLQFLFEYFSETQRNKGNFPGRFSGRQFSNSRSEMNVSTLELGDSALYLCVSSTPTPGLGGDEQFFGPGTRLTVL.

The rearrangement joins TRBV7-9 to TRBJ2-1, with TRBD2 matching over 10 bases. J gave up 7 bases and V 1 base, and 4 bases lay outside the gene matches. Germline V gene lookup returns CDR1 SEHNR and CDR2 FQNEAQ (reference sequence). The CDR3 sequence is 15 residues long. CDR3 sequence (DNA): TGTGCCAGCAGCTTAGAAGGGACTAGCGTGAATGAGCAGTTCTTC. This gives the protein CASSLEGTSVNEQFF. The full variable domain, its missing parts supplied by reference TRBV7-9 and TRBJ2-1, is DTGVSQNPRHKITKRGQNVTFRCDPISEHNRLYWYRQTLGQGPEFLTYFQNEAQLEKSRLLSDRFSAERPKGSFSTLEIQRTEQGDSAMYLCASSLEGTSVNEQFFGPGTRLTVL.